This TCR beta chain originates from a study of T cell repertoires in cytomegalovirus infection. The CDR3 consists of 12 residues. Germline V gene sequence: CDR1 SGHTA, CDR2 FQGNSA. V lost 4 bases and J 4 bases, leaving 8 bases between the germline ends. TCRdb processed the reads anew with MiXCR; each CDR3 protein has one entry. Of about 130,000 distinct CDR3 sequences listed, more than 20% are singletons. Worth noting for this clonotype: The antigen remains undetermined.

The source material was PBMCs, sequenced either directly or after in vitro stimulation (not recorded which). This sequence was found in a human donor in good health (CMV status not recorded). Some clones in this sample may be carry-over from other donors' samples. The chain recombines TRBV7-2 with TRBJ2-7; no clear D. CDR3 DNA sequence: TGTGCCAGCAGCTGTCTTTGGTACGAGCAGTACGTC. It is translated as CASSCLWYEQYV.